This TCR beta chain was captured in a study of T cells in Graves' hyperthyroidism and ophthalmopathy. CDR1 is KGHSH, CDR2 LQKENI, per germline. The CDR3 covers 13 residues. With 4 bases removed from V and 1 base from J, the gap between germline ends came to 7 bases. Amplified TCR beta CDR3 regions derived from RNA transcripts. The HTBI set primed first-round TCR CDR3 RT-PCR. TCRdb recomputed calls from the multiplex PCR reads with MiXCR, one row per CDR3 protein. The sample consists of about 640,000 distinct CDR3 sequences, about 14% of them appearing once. This clonotype appeared many times. The antigen is unknown. Study-wide points: Clonotypes that were expanded in thyroid above 0.001 mostly appeared in blood too.

This rearrangement joins TRBV18 to TRBJ1-1; D is ambiguous. The receptor comes from a woman in her forties or fifties with Graves' ophthalmopathy. Sequencing used blood. CDR3 residues: CASSRQTNTEAFF. In nucleotides, the CDR3 is TGTGCCAGCTCACGACAAACGAACACTGAAGCTTTCTTT.